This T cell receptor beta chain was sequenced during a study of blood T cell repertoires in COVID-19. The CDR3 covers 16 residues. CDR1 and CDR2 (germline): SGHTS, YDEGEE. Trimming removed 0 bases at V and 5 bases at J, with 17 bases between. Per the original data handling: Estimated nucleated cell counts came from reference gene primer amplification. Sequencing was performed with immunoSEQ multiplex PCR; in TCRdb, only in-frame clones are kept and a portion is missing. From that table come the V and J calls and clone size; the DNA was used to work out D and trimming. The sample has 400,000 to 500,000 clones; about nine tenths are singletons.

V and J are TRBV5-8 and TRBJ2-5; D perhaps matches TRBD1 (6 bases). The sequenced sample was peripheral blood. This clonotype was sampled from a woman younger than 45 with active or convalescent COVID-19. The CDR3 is CASSLVLELRGETQYF. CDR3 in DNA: TGTGCCAGCAGCTTGGTTTTAGAACTAAGGGGGGAGACCCAGTACTTC.